A single sample gave rise to the 2 T cell receptor beta chains below, sequenced in a study of control samples from healthy donors and cancer patients. The assay was immunoSEQ multiplex PCR, and TCRdb's table has in-frame clones only and misses some. Of tens of thousands of clones in the sample, over 75% were seen once. Sequencing was performed on blood. These receptors originate from a man aged 45 to 65 in good health.

The gene calls are TRBV19 and TRBJ2-7; 7 bases map to TRBD2. This CDR3 spans 14 amino acids. CDR1 and CDR2 from the germline V gene are LNHDA and SQIVND (reference sequence). V shed 6 bases, J shed 10 bases, and the junction held 15 bases outside the gene matches. The CDR3 DNA sequence: TGTGCCAGTAGCCCCTTTATCGGGGGAGGGGAACAGTACTTC. It encodes CASSPFIGGGEQYF. The whole variable domain, filled in from reference TRBV19 and TRBJ2-7, reads DGGITQSPKYLFRKEGQNVTLSCEQNLNHDAMYWYRQDPGQGLRLIYYSQIVNDFQKGDIAEGYSVSREKKESFPLTVTSAQKNPTAFYLCASSPFIGGGEQYFGPGTRLTVT.

The chain combines TRBV2 with TRBJ2-3; D gene uncertain. CDR3 length: 13 residues. Trimming shortened V by 4 bases and J by 2 bases, and 7 bases separated the two germline ends. Germline CDR1 and CDR2: SNHLY and FYNNEI. CDR3: CASSVPLTDTQYF. DNA of the CDR3: TGTGCCAGCAGTGTACCCCTCACAGATACGCAGTATTTT.